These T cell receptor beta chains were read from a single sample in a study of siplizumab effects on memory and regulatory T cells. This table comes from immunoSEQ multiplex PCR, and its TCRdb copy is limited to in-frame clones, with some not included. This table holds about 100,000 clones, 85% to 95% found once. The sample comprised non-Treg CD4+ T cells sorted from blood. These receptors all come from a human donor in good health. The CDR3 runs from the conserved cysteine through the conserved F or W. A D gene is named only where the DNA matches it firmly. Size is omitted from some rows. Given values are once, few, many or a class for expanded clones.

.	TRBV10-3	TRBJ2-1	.	CAISELASEQFF	TGTGCCATCAGTGAGTTGGCGAGTGAGCAGTTCTTC
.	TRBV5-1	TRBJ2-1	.	CASSLVGHSYNEQFF	TGCGCCAGCAGCTTGGTTGGACATTCCTACAATGAGCAGTTCTTC
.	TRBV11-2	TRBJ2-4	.	CASSLDRSTTDIQYF	TGTGCCAGCAGCTTAGATCGGAGCACCACTGACATTCAGTACTTC
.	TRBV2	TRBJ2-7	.	CASSETGRDPYEQYF	TGTGCCAGCAGTGAGACGGGCAGGGACCCCTACGAGCAGTACTTC
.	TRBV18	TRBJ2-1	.	CASSPQPDNEQFF	TGTGCCAGCTCACCCCAGCCCGACAATGAGCAGTTCTTC
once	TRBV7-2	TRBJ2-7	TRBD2	CASSLIAGASYEQYF	TGTGCCAGCAGCTTAATAGCGGGGGCCTCCTACGAGCAGTACTTC
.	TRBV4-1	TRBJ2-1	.	CASSQGLPDRSLYNEQFF	TGCGCCAGCAGCCAAGGACTACCCGACAGGAGTCTATACAATGAGCAGTTCTTC
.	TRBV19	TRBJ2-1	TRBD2	CASRGGTTNEQFF	TGTGCCAGTAGAGGCGGGACTACCAATGAGCAGTTCTTC
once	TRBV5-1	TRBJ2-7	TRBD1	CASSLSRDRGYEQYF	TGCGCCAGCAGCTTGTCCCGGGACAGGGGCTACGAGCAGTACTTC
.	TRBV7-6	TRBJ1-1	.	CASSLARANTEAFF	TGTGCCAGCAGCTTAGCGCGCGCGAACACTGAAGCTTTCTTT
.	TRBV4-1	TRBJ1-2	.	CASSQDTQTFYGYTF	TGCGCCAGCAGCCAAGATACCCAGACCTTCTATGGCTACACCTTC
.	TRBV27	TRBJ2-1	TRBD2	CASRQGTSGNPEQFF	TGTGCCAGCAGACAAGGGACTAGCGGGAACCCTGAGCAGTTCTTC
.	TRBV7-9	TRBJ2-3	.	CASNKDRSSTDTQYF	TGTGCCAGCAACAAAGACAGGAGCAGCACAGATACGCAGTATTTT
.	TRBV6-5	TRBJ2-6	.	CASSISGANVLTF	TGTGCCAGCAGTATCTCTGGGGCCAACGTCCTGACTTTC
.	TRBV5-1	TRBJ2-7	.	CASQDGTDYEQYF	TGCGCCAGCCAAGACGGGACGGACTACGAGCAGTACTTC
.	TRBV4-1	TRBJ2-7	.	CASSRDPRQDPHEQYF	TGCGCCAGCAGCCGAGACCCGCGCCAAGACCCCCACGAGCAGTACTTC
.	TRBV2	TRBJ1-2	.	CASSEGGLDGYTF	TGTGCCAGCAGTGAGGGGGGACTCGACGGCTACACCTTC
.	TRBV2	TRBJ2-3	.	CASSVEGLGTDTQYF	TGTGCCAGCAGTGTGGAGGGACTTGGCACAGATACGCAGTATTTT
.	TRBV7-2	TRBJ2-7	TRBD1	CASSPRDRVHEQYF	TGTGCCAGCAGCCCGAGGGACAGGGTCCACGAGCAGTACTTC
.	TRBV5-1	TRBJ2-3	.	CASSLQGFSTDTQYF	TGCGCCAGCAGCTTGCAAGGGTTTAGCACAGATACGCAGTATTTT
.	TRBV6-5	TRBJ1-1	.	CASSLQANTEAFF	TGTGCCAGCAGCCTCCAGGCGAACACTGAAGCTTTCTTT
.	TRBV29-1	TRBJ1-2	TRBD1	CSVGEQGAGYGYTF	TGCAGCGTTGGAGAACAGGGGGCCGGCTATGGCTACACCTTC
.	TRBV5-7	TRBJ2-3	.	CASSLRTDTQYF	TGTGCCAGCAGCCTCAGAACAGATACGCAGTATTTT
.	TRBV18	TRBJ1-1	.	CASSPGAAEAFF	TGTGCCAGCTCACCCGGGGCTGCTGAAGCTTTCTTT
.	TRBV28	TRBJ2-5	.	CASRPIQRGTQYF	TGTGCCAGCAGGCCGATTCAAAGAGGGACCCAGTACTTC
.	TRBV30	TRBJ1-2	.	CAWNAGPIYGYTF	TGTGCCTGGAACGCGGGACCCATCTATGGCTACACCTTC
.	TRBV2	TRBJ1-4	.	CASSNLWGRGNEKLFF	TGTGCCAGCAGTAATCTCTGGGGGCGAGGTAATGAAAAACTGTTTTTT
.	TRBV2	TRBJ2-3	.	CASSENGIGADTQYF	TGTGCCAGCAGTGAAAACGGGATAGGCGCAGATACGCAGTATTTT
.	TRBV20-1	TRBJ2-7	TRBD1	CSAIRGYEQYF	TGCAGTGCTATCAGGGGGTACGAGCAGTACTTC
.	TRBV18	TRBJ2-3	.	CASSRRLVGADTQYF	TGTGCCAGCTCCCGACGTCTGGTTGGAGCAGATACGCAGTATTTT
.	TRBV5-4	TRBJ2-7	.	CASSSAGVVYEQYF	TGTGCCAGCAGCTCTGCAGGCGTCGTTTACGAGCAGTACTTC
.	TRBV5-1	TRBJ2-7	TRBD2	CASSYRSSAGGSGYEQYF	TGCGCCAGCAGCTATAGGAGCTCCGCGGGAGGATCCGGGTACGAGCAGTACTTC
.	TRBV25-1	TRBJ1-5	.	CASRGAYPNSNQPQHF	TGTGCCAGCAGGGGGGCATACCCGAATAGCAATCAGCCCCAGCATTTT
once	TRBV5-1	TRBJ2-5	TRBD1	CASSSTGGDGTQYF	TGCGCCAGCAGCTCGACAGGGGGCGACGGGACCCAGTACTTC
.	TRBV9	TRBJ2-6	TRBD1	CASSVLRGPRASGANVLTF	TGTGCCAGCAGTGTTTTGAGGGGGCCCCGGGCCTCTGGGGCCAACGTCCTGACTTTC
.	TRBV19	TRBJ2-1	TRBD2	CASTPSGSYNEQFF	TGTGCCAGTACCCCTAGCGGCTCCTACAATGAGCAGTTCTTC
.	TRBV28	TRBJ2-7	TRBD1	CASSPRTGHEQYF	TGTGCCAGCAGTCCCCGGACAGGACACGAGCAGTACTTC